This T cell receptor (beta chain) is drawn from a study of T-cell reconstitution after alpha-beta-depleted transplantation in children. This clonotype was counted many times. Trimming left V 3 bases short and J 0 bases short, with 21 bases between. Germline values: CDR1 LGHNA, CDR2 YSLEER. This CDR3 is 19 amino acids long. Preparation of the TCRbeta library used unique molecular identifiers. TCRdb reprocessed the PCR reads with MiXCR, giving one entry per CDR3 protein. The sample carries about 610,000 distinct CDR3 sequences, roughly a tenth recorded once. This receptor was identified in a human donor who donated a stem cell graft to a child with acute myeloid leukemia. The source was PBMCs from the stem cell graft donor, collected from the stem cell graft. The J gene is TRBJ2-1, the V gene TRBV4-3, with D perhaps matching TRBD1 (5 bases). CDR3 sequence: CASSHSTGQDLSSYNEQFF. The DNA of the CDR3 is TGCGCCAGCAGCCATTCCACAGGCCAAGACTTATCCTCCTACAATGAGCAGTTCTTC.